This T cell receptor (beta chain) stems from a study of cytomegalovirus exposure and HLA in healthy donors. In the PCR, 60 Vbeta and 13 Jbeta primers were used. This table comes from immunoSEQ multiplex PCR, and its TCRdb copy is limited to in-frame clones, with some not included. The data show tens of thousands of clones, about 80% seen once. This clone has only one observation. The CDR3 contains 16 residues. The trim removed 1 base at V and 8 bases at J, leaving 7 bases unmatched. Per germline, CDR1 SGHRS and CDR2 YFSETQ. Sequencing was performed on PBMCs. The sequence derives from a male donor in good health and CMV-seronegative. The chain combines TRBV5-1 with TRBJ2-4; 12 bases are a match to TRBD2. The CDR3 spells CASSLSLAGGQDIQYF. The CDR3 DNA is TGCGCCAGCAGCTTGAGCCTAGCGGGAGGGCAAGACATTCAGTACTTC.